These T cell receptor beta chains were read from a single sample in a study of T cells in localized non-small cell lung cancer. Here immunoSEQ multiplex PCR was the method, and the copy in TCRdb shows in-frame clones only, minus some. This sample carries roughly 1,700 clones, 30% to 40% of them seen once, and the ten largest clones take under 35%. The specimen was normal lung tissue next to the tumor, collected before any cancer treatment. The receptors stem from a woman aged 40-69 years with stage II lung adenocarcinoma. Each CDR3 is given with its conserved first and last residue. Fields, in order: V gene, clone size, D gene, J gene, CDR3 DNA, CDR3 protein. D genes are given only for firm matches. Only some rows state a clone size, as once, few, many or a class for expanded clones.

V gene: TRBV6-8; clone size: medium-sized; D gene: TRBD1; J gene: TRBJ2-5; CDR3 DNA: TGTGCCAGCAGTTTGACCGGGACAGCACAAGAGACCCAGTACTTC; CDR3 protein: CASSLTGTAQETQYF
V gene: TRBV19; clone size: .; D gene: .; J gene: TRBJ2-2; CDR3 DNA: TGTGCCAGTAGTAACATGAATGACGGGGAGCTGTTTTTT; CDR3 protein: CASSNMNDGELFF
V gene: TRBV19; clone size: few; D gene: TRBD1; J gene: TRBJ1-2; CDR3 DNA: TGTGCCAGTAGTATGGCCGGCAGGGGGCTAGGCTATGGCTACACCTTC; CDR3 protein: CASSMAGRGLGYGYTF
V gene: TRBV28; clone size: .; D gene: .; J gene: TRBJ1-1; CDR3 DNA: TGTGCCAGCAGTTTAAACCCACCTATGAACACTGAAGCTTTCTTT; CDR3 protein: CASSLNPPMNTEAFF
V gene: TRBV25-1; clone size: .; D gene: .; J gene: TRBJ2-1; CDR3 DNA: TGTGCCAGCATGGGGCCCTTCCTCGATGAGCAGTTCTTC; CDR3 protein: CASMGPFLDEQFF
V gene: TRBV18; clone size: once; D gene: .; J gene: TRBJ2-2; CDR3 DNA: TGTGCCAGCTCACCCAGGGCCTCGAACACCGGGGAGCTGTTTTTT; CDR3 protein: CASSPRASNTGELFF
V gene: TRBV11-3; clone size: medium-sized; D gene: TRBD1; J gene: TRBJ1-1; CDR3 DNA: TGTGCCAGCAGTGGACAGGGGCTTATGAACACTGAAGCTTTCTTT; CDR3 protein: CASSGQGLMNTEAFF
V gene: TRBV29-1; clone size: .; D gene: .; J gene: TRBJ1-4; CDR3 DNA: TGCAGCGCCCGGAGAGCGGGTGAAAAACTGTTTTTT; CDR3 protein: CSARRAGEKLFF
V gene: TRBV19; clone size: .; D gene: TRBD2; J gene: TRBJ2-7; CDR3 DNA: TGTGCCAGTAGCTTGGACAGCGGGAGGTACGAGCAGTACTTC; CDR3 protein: CASSLDSGRYEQYF
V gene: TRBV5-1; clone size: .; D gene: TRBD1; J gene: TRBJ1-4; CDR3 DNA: TGCGCCAGCAGCCCGGACAGGGTTTCGGGTGAAAAACTGTTTTTT; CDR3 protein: CASSPDRVSGEKLFF
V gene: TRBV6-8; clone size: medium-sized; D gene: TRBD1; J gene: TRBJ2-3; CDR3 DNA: TGTGCCAGCAGTGACTCCCAGGGGGCAGATACGCAGTATTTT; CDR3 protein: CASSDSQGADTQYF
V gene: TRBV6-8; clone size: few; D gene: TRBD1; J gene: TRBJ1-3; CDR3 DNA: TGTGCCAGCAGTGATAGAGGGACAGGGTTCAACACCATATATTTT; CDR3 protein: CASSDRGTGFNTIYF
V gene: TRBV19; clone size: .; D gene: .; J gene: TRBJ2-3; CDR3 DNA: TGTGCCAGTACCAGGGGCGGGTACAGCACAGATACGCAGTATTTT; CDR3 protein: CASTRGGYSTDTQYF
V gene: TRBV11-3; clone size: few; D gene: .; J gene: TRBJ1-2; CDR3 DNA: TGTGCCAGCAGCTTAGATGATCGGGGGCGCGGCTACACCTTC; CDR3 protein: CASSLDDRGRGYTF
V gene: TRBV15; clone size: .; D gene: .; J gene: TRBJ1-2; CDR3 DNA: TGTGCCACCAGCAGATCACAAGACAGGCACGGCTACACCTTC; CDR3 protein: CATSRSQDRHGYTF
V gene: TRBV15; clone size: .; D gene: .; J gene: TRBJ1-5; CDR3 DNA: TGTGCCACCAGCAGAGACCTCATCAGTAGGAGCAATCAGCCCCAGCATTTT; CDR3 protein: CATSRDLISRSNQPQHF
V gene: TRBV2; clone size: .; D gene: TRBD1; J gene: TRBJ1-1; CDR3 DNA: TGTGCCAGCAGGAAGGAGGGACAGACAAACACTGAAGCTTTCTTT; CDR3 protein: CASRKEGQTNTEAFF
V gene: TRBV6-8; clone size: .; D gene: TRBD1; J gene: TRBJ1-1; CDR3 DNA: TGTGCCAGCAGTACAGGGGGTAATGAAGCTTTCTTT; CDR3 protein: CASSTGGNEAFF
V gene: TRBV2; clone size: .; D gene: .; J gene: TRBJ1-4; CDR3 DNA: TGTGCCAGCAGCCGGACAGCCGGTGCAACTAATGAAAAACTGTTTTTT; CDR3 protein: CASSRTAGATNEKLFF
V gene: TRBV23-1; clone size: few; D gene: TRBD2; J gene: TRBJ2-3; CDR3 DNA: TGCGCCAGCAGCCCTCCGGGGGGAGATACGCAGTATTTT; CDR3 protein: CASSPPGGDTQYF
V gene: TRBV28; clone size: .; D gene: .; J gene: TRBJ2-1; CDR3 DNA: TGTGCCAGCAGCTTAACACCCCCTAATCACAATGAGCAGTTCTTC; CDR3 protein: CASSLTPPNHNEQFF
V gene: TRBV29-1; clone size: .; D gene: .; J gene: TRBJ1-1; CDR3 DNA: TGCAGCGTTGAAGTCCGGGCCGATCTGGATTTCTTT; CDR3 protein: CSVEVRADLDFF
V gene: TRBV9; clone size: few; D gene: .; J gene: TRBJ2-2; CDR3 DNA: TGTGCCAGCAGTGACAACACCGGGGAGCTGTTTTTT; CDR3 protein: CASSDNTGELFF
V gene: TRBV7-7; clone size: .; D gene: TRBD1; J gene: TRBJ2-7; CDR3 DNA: TGTGCCAGCAGCCTCACAGGGGGAACGAGCTCCTACGAGCAGTACTTC; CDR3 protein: CASSLTGGTSSYEQYF
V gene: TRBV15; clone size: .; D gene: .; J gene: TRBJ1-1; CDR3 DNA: TGTGCCACCAGCAGAGAAACTGGAAATGTTGGTTATGGTTTCTTT; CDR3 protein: CATSRETGNVGYGFF
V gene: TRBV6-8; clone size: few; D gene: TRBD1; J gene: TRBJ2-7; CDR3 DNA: TGTGCCAGCAGTTATGGAGGGACAGGGTTCTACGAGCAGTACTTC; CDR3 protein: CASSYGGTGFYEQYF